The present entry profiles one T cell receptor (beta chain) with its context. In this sample, this clone turned up a few times. Its cognate antigen has yet to be identified. Nothing much larger sits one base from this clone, and base qualities are not available. These data are taken from a study of cytomegalovirus exposure and HLA in healthy donors (dated by TCRdb to the late 2010s). Broadly, across the study: In an earlier analysis of some 610 of the donors, 250 to 300 Gb of sequence data and 95 million to 130 million unique TCR beta sequences from about 190 million T cells were reported. Typing coverage varied by locus: roughly 629-640 donors for A, B, C, DRB1 and DQB1; 522 for DQA1; 600 to 610 for DPA1; more than 450 for DPB1. Four to six DR-DQ haplotypes were handled as single units for association and clustering, since linkage in the cohort was strong. The genetic ancestry cluster associated with self-reported Caucasian donors included 70% to 85% of the 398 genotyped donors. In addition to the first cohort of roughly 670 subjects, a separate validation cohort of some 120 different subjects was used. In an earlier analysis of 587 of the donors, high-throughput TCR beta sequencing was used to judge whether each TCR beta V gene segment behaved as functional or pseudogenic. Among about 400 genotyped donors of the cohort, an average of approximately 240,000 unique TCR beta nucleotide sequences was sequenced per donor, of which about 18% were non-productive. The study profiled the T cell repertoires of fewer than 850 subjects by immunosequencing and related them to cytomegalovirus serostatus. All discovery cohort repertoires had been generated using a single sequencing platform. In a later analysis, previously published TCR beta repertoires from 500 to 750 donors were re-analyzed and high-resolution HLA genotyping was added so that TCR occurrence patterns could be studied. Rather than drawing on any new phenotypic data, the later analysis identified candidate immune exposures from TCR beta sequences and the way those sequences occurred across donors. The aim of the study was to test whether cataloging public T cell receptors could identify signatures of past pathogen exposure. Class I and class II HLA loci were covered by the typing at four-digit resolution. An early release covering over 500 HLA-typed donors comprised 250 to 350 gigabases of sequencing data and some 79 million unique TCR sequences. In a later genetic analysis, genome-wide SNP genotypes for about 55% of the roughly 700 donors were used, and that subset was treated as a discovery cohort. To predict cytomegalovirus infection status, the study combined high-throughput TCR immunosequencing, statistical association of individual TCRs with disease status, and machine learning. Donor age, sex, ethnicity and CMV serostatus were compiled together with the repertoire data. Paper-wide results and their limitations: In vitro tests confirmed that a few of the cytomegalovirus-associated TCR beta chains recognize cytomegalovirus antigens. It was suggested by the authors that the approach could potentially be generalized to other disease states and immunological phenotypes. According to a later analysis, TCR association rates differed among HLA loci, with DRB1 alleles showing the most associated TCRs and HLA-C alleles showing the fewest. Because HLA typing was unavailable for some donors at each locus, only the typed subset was used in association tests. In both the original and validation cohorts, the classifier was reported to diagnose cytomegalovirus status with high specificity and sensitivity. A later analysis associated about 17,000 TCR beta sequences with specific HLA alleles at a false discovery rate of 0.05. A cluster of highly shared sequence variants was judged likely to represent a technical artifact of the sequencing pipeline. Correlated functional status among segregating V segments might be attributable to linkage disequilibrium, but an unknown experimental factor could not be ruled out. In an earlier analysis of under 600 of the donors, most TCR beta V segments were observed in productive rearrangements about 87% or about 30% of the time, broadly matching IMGT annotations. Because counts were too low, seventeen rarely observed V segments, including chromosome 9 orphons, were left out of the earlier analysis of 500 to 750 of the donors. Some IMGT-functional V segments, including TRBV6-2 and TRBV6-3, could not be distinguished by the 87-base-pair reads and were therefore excluded. In a later analysis, several top co-occurrence clusters were reported to appear linked to parvovirus B19, influenza, CMV and Epstein-Barr virus. The study listed 150 to 200 TCR beta chains as associated with cytomegalovirus. Immune exposure information for the cohort was limited to CMV serostatus. In this cohort, only TCR beta chains were sequenced, and detectable features were limited by the absence of alpha or paired-chain data. In a later analysis, HLA-associated TCR beta chains showed more clonal expansion and lower generation probabilities than non-associated chains that were equally common. While some public TCRs were present in many individuals, most TCR sequences turned up only very rarely across donors. According to a later genetic analysis, donors in an Asian-associated ancestry cluster had fewer N-insertions in productive TCRs than the approximately 700-donor mean. Presence/absence analyses assumed roughly uniform sequencing depth across donors, an assumption that may not hold. A later genetic analysis associated a missense DCLRE1C variant with V-gene and J-gene trimming of TCR beta chains, and an independent cohort replicated the association. When HLA alleles, especially DR and DQ, strongly co-occurred, attributing TCR associations to individual alleles was difficult. A further reported finding was that TCR beta sequences accurately predicted the HLA-A and HLA-B alleles for most subjects in the first cohort. In a later analysis, most CMV-associated TCR beta chains were found to appear HLA-restricted, with HLA associations seemingly driven largely by CMV exposure.

The library relied on the immunoSEQ multiplex PCR assay. For the multiplex PCR, a mixture combining 60 forward primers for TCR Vbeta segments and 13 reverse primers for TCR Jbeta segments was used. Amplification of the CDR3 region of rearranged TCR beta genes was performed with a multiplex PCR assay on genomic DNA. The Illumina HiSeq System was used to sequence the amplified TCR beta libraries as 87-base-pair reads. Regarding the original processing steps: A later analysis tallied approximately 87 million unique TCR beta chains across the 640 or so repertoires, and approximately 11 million of those chains were shared by two or more donors. Raw reads were error-corrected and collapsed into unique sequences by a nearest-neighbor algorithm in which closely related sequences were merged to remove PCR and sequencing errors. V, D and J gene segments were assigned by aligning CDR3 sequences to IMGT reference sequences. For a sequence to be retained, at least a six-nucleotide match to both a V gene segment and a J gene segment was required. Rearrangements were classified as productive when the CDR3 lacked stop codons and remained in frame with V and J, and all other rearrangements were classified as non-productive. Following IMGT convention, CDR3 was defined as the stretch from the second conserved V-encoded cysteine to the conserved J-encoded phenylalanine. The earlier analysis of roughly 590 of the donors excluded any sequence lacking an unambiguous match to a single V gene segment. In an earlier analysis of approximately 610 of the donors, V segments were called functional above 56.7% productive rearrangements and were called segregating when the between-donor standard deviation exceeded 5%. To diagnose cytomegalovirus status from the catalog of TCR beta chain sequences, a statistical classification framework was built. In a later analysis, V and J genes were assigned by comparing TCR nucleotide sequences against IMGT/GENE-DB human TR gene sequences. The TCRdist pipeline was used in a later analysis to assign CDR3 sequences and most-parsimonious VDJ recombination scenarios. In a later analysis, each TCR beta chain was defined by its CDR3 amino acid sequence together with its V-gene family, and reads without a unique V-gene family were excluded. A later analysis removed over 500 highly shared, low-generation-probability nucleotide sequences to deal with suspected cross-contamination and a sequencing artifact. In a later analysis, a clonal expansion index for each public chain was calculated from normalized within-repertoire ranks of inferred template counts. In a later analysis, generation probabilities were computed with a VDJ recombination model fitted to out-of-frame rearrangements, and the resulting probabilities were checked against IGoR. A later analysis scored TCR-TCR, TCR-HLA and TCR-CMV co-occurrence with hypergeometric tests, applying a repertoire-size bias correction to TCR pairs. To estimate false discovery rates, a later analysis permuted the HLA or CMV assignments 20 times. In a later analysis, co-occurring TCRs were grouped using DBSCAN, and TCRdist sequence similarity was added for clustering within HLA-allele-positive subsets. Co-occurrence clustering excluded repertoires with fewer than 30,000 or more than 120,000 public chains, plus five with anomalous nucleotide sharing. The table comes from immuneACCESS by way of TCRdb, which keeps in-frame sequences with V and J called. Part of the clones is missing from these tables; in studies checked, under half for an unresolved V gene and the rest for unknown reasons. The V and J calls and clone size are taken from that table; D and trimming were inferred from the DNA. The table for this sample lists some 140,000 clones; 70% to 80% of them were counted only once. The top ten clonotypes cover around 7.2% of the sample.

The cohort was made up of about 670 healthy bone marrow donors. All cohort members were sampled while nominally healthy, although unrecorded immune exposures were likely present. The donor was CMV seropositive and was included in the group of 290 or so seropositive cohort members. Each donor provided a peripheral blood sample, and peripheral blood mononuclear cells were used for TCR beta sequencing. The Qiagen DNeasy Blood Extraction Kit was used to extract genomic DNA from the blood cell samples. CDR1 and CDR2, per the germline V gene (reference sequence), are MNHEY and SMNVEV. The CDR3, cysteine through phenylalanine, is 18 amino acids long. Only the CDR3 DNA is retained, 54 bases long and in frame from the first base. Trimmed from V: 2 bases; trimmed from J: 0 bases; junction bases lacking a gene match: 11.

Material for sequencing was PBMCs. The sequence was collected from a man aged 25 to 45 in good health and CMV-seropositive. The chain is assembled from TRBV27 and TRBJ1-1; the junction holds 8 bases that match TRBD1. This receptor carries the CDR3 CASSLVYAGGGLNTEAFF. The nucleotides are TGTGCCAGCAGTTTAGTTTACGCAGGGGGCGGTTTGAACACTGAAGCTTTCTTT.